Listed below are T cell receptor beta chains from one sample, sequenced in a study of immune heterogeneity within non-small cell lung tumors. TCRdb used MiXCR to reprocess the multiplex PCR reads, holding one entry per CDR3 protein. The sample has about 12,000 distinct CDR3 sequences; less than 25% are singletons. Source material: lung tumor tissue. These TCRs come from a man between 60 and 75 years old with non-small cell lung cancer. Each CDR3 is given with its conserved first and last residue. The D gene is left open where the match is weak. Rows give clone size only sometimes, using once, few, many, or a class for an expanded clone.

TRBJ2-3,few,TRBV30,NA,CAWSVQDTQYF,TGTGCCTGGAGTGTACAGGATACGCAGTATTTT
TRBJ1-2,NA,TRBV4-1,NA,CASSQGTGGRGWGYTF,TGCGCCAGCAGCCAAGGCACAGGAGGCAGAGGGTGGGGCTACACCTTC
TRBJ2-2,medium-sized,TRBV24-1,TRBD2,CATSDWVAGGSTGELFF,TGTGCCACCAGTGATTGGGTAGCGGGAGGGAGCACCGGGGAGCTGTTTTTT
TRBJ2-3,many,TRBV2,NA,CASRPQAGGRTDTQYF,TGTGCCAGCAGACCCCAGGCTGGGGGCCGCACAGATACGCAGTATTTT
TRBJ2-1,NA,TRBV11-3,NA,CASSLVVSSRAYNEQFF,TGTGCCAGCAGCTTAGTAGTCTCTAGCAGGGCCTACAATGAGCAGTTCTTC
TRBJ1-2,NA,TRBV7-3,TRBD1,CASSLGPVRGPYGYTF,TGTGCCAGCAGCCTGGGCCCCGTAAGGGGGCCCTATGGCTACACCTTC
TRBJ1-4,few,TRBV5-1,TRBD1,CASSLTGQGFQLFF,TGCGCCAGCAGCTTAACGGGACAGGGTTTTCAACTGTTTTTT
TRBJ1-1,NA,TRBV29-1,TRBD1,CSVGLRDRENTEAFF,TGCAGCGTTGGTCTTCGGGACAGGGAGAACACTGAAGCTTTCTTT
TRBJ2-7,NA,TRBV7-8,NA,CASSLLSGDNEQYF,TGTGCCAGCAGCTTACTTTCAGGGGATAACGAGCAGTACTTC
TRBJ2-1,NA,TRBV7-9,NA,CASSTRQSSYNEQFF,TGTGCCAGCAGTACCAGACAGAGCTCCTACAATGAGCAGTTCTTC
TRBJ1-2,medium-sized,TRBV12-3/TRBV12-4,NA,CASSRDHGYTF,TGTGCCAGCAGTCGGGACCATGGCTACACCTTC
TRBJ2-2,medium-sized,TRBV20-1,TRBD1,CSAPDRDRGLHGELFF,TGCAGTGCTCCCGACCGGGACAGGGGGCTCCACGGGGAGCTGTTTTTT
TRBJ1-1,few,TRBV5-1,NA,CASSLAGRMNTEAFF,TGCGCCAGCAGCTTGGCGGGCAGAATGAACACTGAAGCTTTCTTT
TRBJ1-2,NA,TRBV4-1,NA,CASSQVRLNYGYTF,TGCGCCAGCAGCCAAGTTAGGCTGAACTATGGCTACACCTTC
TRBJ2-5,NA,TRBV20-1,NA,CSAWTSSRDTKQETQYF,TGCAGTGCTTGGACCTCCTCTCGGGACACCAAACAAGAGACCCAGTACTTC
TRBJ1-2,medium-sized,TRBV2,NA,CASSVANYGYTF,TGTGCCAGCAGTGTAGCTAACTATGGCTACACCTTC
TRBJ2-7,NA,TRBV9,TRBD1,CASSVTGAAYEQYF,TGTGCCAGCAGCGTAACAGGGGCTGCCTACGAGCAGTACTTC
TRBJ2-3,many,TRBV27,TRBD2,CASSRAGTTDTQYF,TGTGCCAGCAGTCGAGCGGGAACCACAGATACGCAGTATTTT
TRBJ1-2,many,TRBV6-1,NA,CASSEANTLGYTF,TGTGCCAGCAGTGAAGCGAACACCTTGGGCTACACCTTC
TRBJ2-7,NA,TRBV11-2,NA,CANILTSGDYEQYF,TGTGCCAACATCTTAACGTCGGGGGACTACGAGCAGTACTTC
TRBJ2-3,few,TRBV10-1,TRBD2,CASSASTSGTDTQYF,TGCGCCAGCAGCGCCTCGACTAGCGGCACAGATACGCAGTATTTT
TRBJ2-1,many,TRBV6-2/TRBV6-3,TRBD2,CASRGIAGGGYNEQFF,TGTGCCAGCAGAGGAATAGCGGGAGGGGGGTACAATGAGCAGTTCTTC
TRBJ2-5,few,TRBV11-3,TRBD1,CASSSGQGVWTQYF,TGTGCCAGCAGCTCGGGACAGGGGGTCTGGACCCAGTACTTC
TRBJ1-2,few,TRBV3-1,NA,CASSQGGGMDYTF,TGTGCCAGCAGCCAAGGAGGGGGGATGGATTACACCTTC
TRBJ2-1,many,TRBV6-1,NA,CASTGLLVYNEQFF,TGTGCCAGCACGGGACTGTTGGTATACAATGAGCAGTTCTTC
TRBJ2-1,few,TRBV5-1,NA,CASSQLGPGLNEQFF,TGCGCCAGCAGCCAGCTAGGGCCTGGTTTAAATGAGCAGTTCTTC
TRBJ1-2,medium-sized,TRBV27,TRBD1,CASSLRGLYGYTF,TGTGCCAGCAGCCTCAGGGGGCTTTATGGCTACACCTTC
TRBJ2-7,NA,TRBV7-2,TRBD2,CASSFLAGTLGEQYF,TGTGCCAGCAGCTTTTTAGCGGGAACCCTCGGGGAGCAGTACTTC